Listed below are T cell receptor beta chains from one sample, sequenced in a study of CD8 T cells in Susac syndrome. Each CDR3 protein gets one entry after TCRdb re-called the immunoSEQ multiplex PCR reads with MiXCR. The table records around 80,000 distinct CDR3 sequences, about 91% of them present only once. Sequenced sample: CD8+ T cells from PBMCs. The receptor set was obtained from a human donor with multiple sclerosis. Both conserved end residues are part of each CDR3. D genes are given only for firm matches. Clone size appears in some rows only: once, few, many, or a class for an expanded clone.

V	size	J	D	CDR3
TRBV12-5	NA	TRBJ2-7	NA	CASGLAYTRRLLGGEQYF
TRBV3-1	NA	TRBJ2-3	TRBD1	CASSHGDSSTDTQYF
TRBV19	few	TRBJ2-7	NA	CASSSPGHEQYF
TRBV20-1	NA	TRBJ1-4	NA	CSASYRETNEKLFF
TRBV4-3	few	TRBJ1-2	NA	CASSPQGSGGYTF
TRBV6-5	NA	TRBJ1-4	NA	CASSPVTTNEKLFF
TRBV4-1	NA	TRBJ2-7	NA	CASSHSTGSYEQYF
TRBV27	NA	TRBJ2-7	TRBD2	CASSPGLALYEQYF
TRBV29-1	NA	TRBJ1-1	NA	CSGVRGTEAFF
TRBV14	NA	TRBJ2-1	TRBD2	CASSPWREGTNEQFF
TRBV7-9	NA	TRBJ1-1	NA	CAGTENTEAFF
TRBV2	NA	TRBJ2-1	NA	CASRDRSSYNEQFF
TRBV5-1	NA	TRBJ2-7	NA	CASSLEQPYEQYF
TRBV14	NA	TRBJ2-5	NA	CASSQGRWETQYF
TRBV30	NA	TRBJ1-1	NA	CAWGLGEAFF
TRBV3-1	NA	TRBJ2-3	NA	CASPPDTQYF
TRBV5-4	few	TRBJ2-3	NA	CASSLDPGTSTDTQYF
TRBV20-1	NA	TRBJ2-3	NA	CSASRPGLGRGTDTQYF
TRBV12-3/TRBV12-4	NA	TRBJ2-5	TRBD2	CASLSGASGSKETQYF
TRBV6-4	NA	TRBJ2-2	NA	CASSVSEDTGELFF
TRBV3-1	NA	TRBJ1-1	NA	CASSQPQTALNTEAFF
TRBV7-8	NA	TRBJ2-1	NA	CASHLGSWTGGDNEQFF
TRBV28	NA	TRBJ1-6	NA	CASSPLGNSPLHF
TRBV20-1	NA	TRBJ2-1	TRBD2	CSAPGLATYNEQFF
TRBV10-2	NA	TRBJ2-2	NA	CASSEPSTGELFF
TRBV29-1	few	TRBJ2-7	TRBD2	CSVVKRGAYEQYF
TRBV30	NA	TRBJ1-1	NA	CAWSGTEAFF
TRBV11-2	NA	TRBJ2-1	TRBD2	CASSPRLAGVGNEQFF
TRBV28	NA	TRBJ2-5	NA	CASSLQVEETQYF
TRBV3-1	few	TRBJ2-7	TRBD2	CASSQDRASGSYEQYF
TRBV19	NA	TRBJ1-5	NA	CASSIRTVYSNQPQHF
TRBV4-1	few	TRBJ2-1	TRBD2	CASSQALAGEYNEQFF
TRBV9	NA	TRBJ2-6	NA	CASSVSGANVLTF
TRBV28	NA	TRBJ2-3	NA	CASSRRGVSDTQYF
TRBV9	NA	TRBJ2-2	TRBD2	CASSASSGTNTGELFF
TRBV5-1	NA	TRBJ2-7	TRBD2	CASSFDGGTYEQYF
TRBV11-2	NA	TRBJ2-4	TRBD1	CASSLQGAQAKNIQYF
TRBV9	NA	TRBJ1-5	NA	CAGFRGTEDNQPQHF